The entry below describes one TCR beta chain. This sample is drawn from a study of T-cell reconstitution after alpha-beta-depleted transplantation in children. Unique molecular identifiers were used in preparing the TCRbeta library. From the PCR reads, TCRdb called clonotypes with MiXCR, one entry per CDR3 protein. The data hold 250,000 to 400,000 distinct CDR3 sequences, with around 25% observed a single time. Germline V lookup: CDR1 SGHDT, CDR2 YYEEEE. V lost 3 bases, J lost 0 bases, and 12 bases stayed unmatched. CDR3 length: 18 amino acids. The chain is built from TRBV5-6 and TRBJ2-7; 10 bases are a match to TRBD2. The clonotype comes from a male patient younger than 18 who had a stem cell transplant for acute lymphoblastic leukemia, so the T cells may come from the graft donor. The source material was PBMCs, mostly from graft donor cells, sampled 180 days after TCRalphabeta/CD19-depleted stem cell transplant. The CDR3 loop reads CASSYPSGLAVNSYEQYF. CDR3 nucleotides: TGTGCCAGCAGCTACCCCTCCGGACTAGCGGTAAACTCCTACGAGCAGTACTTC.